This T cell receptor beta chain was profiled in a study of PD-1 blockade in classical Hodgkin lymphoma. General study results and limits: Complete responders showed a baseline diversity that resembled the diversity of newly diagnosed patients. CD4+ TCR diversity, unlike CD8+, climbed significantly by C4D1. The study reported lower baseline TCR diversity in newly diagnosed patients than in healthy donors.

Documented time point: cycle 4 day 1 (C4D1), after less than seven weeks of nivolumab. Following autologous stem cell transplantation, relapse occurred in every patient, and exposure to brentuximab vedotin varied. The method was immunoSEQ multiplex PCR; TCRdb's version includes in-frame clones alone and lacks a portion of them. The sample lists about 110,000 clones, roughly 89% occurring once. CDR3 size: 12 residues. With 2 bases removed from V and 5 bases from J, the gap between germline ends came to 6 bases. CDR1 is SGHVS, CDR2 FNYEAQ, per germline. In regard to this clone: Its target is unknown.

Here the sequenced sample was peripheral blood mononuclear cells (PBMCs), taken before the fourth cycle of nivolumab. The V call is TRBV7-6, the J call TRBJ2-5; D is uncertain. The origin of this receptor is a human donor with classical Hodgkin lymphoma. Written as DNA, the CDR3 is TGTGCCAGCAGCTTATTCGGGGAGACCCAGTACTTC. It translates to CASSLFGETQYF.